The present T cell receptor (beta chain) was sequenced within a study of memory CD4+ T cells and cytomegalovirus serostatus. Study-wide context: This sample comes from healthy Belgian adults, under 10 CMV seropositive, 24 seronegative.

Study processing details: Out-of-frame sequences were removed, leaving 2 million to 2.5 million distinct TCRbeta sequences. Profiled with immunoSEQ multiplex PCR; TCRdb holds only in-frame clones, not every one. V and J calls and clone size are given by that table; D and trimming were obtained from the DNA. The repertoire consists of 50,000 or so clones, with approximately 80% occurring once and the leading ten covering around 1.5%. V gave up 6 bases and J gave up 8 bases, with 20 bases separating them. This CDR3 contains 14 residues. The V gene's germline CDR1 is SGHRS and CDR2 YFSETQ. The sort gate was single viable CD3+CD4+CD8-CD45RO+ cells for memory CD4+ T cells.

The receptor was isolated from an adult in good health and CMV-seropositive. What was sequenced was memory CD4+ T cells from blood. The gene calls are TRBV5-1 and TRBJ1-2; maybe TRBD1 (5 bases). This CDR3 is CASKGETGLTGYTF. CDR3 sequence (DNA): TGCGCCAGCAAAGGAGAAACAGGACTTACCGGCTACACCTTC.